This TCR beta chain was profiled in a study of beta chain features in type 1 diabetes. Overall study context: Patients shared similar age, gender and cell yields with healthy donors. Findings of the study overall: A potential PCR bias toward shorter templates would be equal in patient and control samples.

This CDR3 has 15 amino acids. The V gene's germline CDR1 is SGHNT and CDR2 YYREEE (reference sequence). The V end lost 0 bases, the J end lost 4 bases, and 12 bases lay between the germline ends. Of note for this clone: Antigen specificity is unknown.

The sequenced template was cDNA made from the entire isolated RNA. Regulatory, naive and central memory T cell samples averaged around 3.6 million reads. Only in-frame clones appear in the TCRdb table, and some are missing; sequencing was by immunoSEQ multiplex PCR. The table shows 130,000 to 150,000 clones, with roughly a tenth occurring only once. Sequencing used central memory CD4+ T cells from blood. V gene TRBV5-4 combines with J gene TRBJ2-3; tentative D call: TRBD2 (6 bases). This clonotype was obtained from a man between 18 and 35 years old in good health. The CDR3 is CASSLVGGGPDTQYF. DNA of the CDR3: TGTGCCAGCAGCTTGGTGGGGGGAGGACCAGATACGCAGTATTTT.